This entry concerns a single T cell receptor (beta chain). A multiplex PCR was run with 60 Vbeta primers and 13 Jbeta primers. Method: immunoSEQ multiplex PCR; TCRdb's copy keeps in-frame clones and lacks some. The repertoire includes approximately 100,000 clones, less than 75% of them detected once, and about a tenth sits in the top ten. This specimen comes from a study of cytomegalovirus exposure and HLA in healthy donors. Per the germline V gene, CDR1 is GTSNPN and CDR2 is SVGIG (reference sequence). Trimming cost V 0 bases and J 8 bases; bases outside gene matches: 6. The CDR3 runs to 14 residues.

The sequenced sample consisted of PBMCs. The clonotype was recovered from a man between 40 and 49 years old in good health and CMV-seropositive. The V call is TRBV30, the J call TRBJ1-2, with 10 bases identical to TRBD1. Here the CDR3 DNA reads TGTGCCTGGAGTGTACCCGGGACAGGGGTAGGCTACACCTTC. Translating gives CAWSVPGTGVGYTF.